The source of this T cell receptor (beta chain) is a study of tumor-infiltrating lymphocytes in primary liver carcinoma. The germline V gene encodes CDR1 SEHNR and CDR2 FQNEAQ (reference sequence). This CDR3 contains 16 residues. Trimming cost V 2 bases and J 9 bases; bases outside gene matches: 12. Regarding the study as a whole: The difference in top-250-clone fraction between tumors and blood was significant, favoring tumors (p = 0.039).

The study co-extracted DNA and RNA from 20-30 mg of unsorted bulk tissue. Patients underwent resection of primary liver carcinoma. Donors were untreated and chronically infected with HBV. This clonotype occurred many times. Its antigen remains unknown. The template, roughly 550 ng total RNA, yielded TCR beta cDNA made with a constant-region primer. TCR beta libraries came from three nested multiplex PCR rounds using slightly modified ARM-PCR. TRBV1-TRBV30 forward and Cbeta reverse primers drove the first two roughly 10-cycle rounds. In TCRdb, the multiplex PCR reads were re-called with MiXCR into one record per CDR3 protein. The table has tens of thousands of distinct CDR3 sequences, roughly 72% seen once.

The sequence was obtained from a man aged 35 to 55 with primary liver carcinoma and hepatitis B virus infection. The sequenced sample consisted of tumor-adjacent normal liver tissue. The gene calls are TRBV7-9 and TRBJ2-1; 8 nucleotides agree with TRBD2. The CDR3 DNA reads as TGTGCCAGCAGCTTACAAGAACTAGCGGAAAGCCGTGAGCAGTTCTTC. Its protein is CASSLQELAESREQFF.